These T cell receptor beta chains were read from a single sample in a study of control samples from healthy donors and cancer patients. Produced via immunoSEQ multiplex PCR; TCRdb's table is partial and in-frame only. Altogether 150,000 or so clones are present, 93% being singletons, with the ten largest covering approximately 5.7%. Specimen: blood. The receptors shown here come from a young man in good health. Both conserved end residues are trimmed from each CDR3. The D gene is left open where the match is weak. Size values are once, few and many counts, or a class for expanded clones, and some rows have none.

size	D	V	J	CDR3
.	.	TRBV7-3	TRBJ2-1	ASSLTRRGRHNEQF
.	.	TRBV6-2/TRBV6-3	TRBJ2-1	ASSYSRTSRINEQF
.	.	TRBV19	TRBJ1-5	ASTHQGSQPQH
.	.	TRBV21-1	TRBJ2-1	AGHQGVGDNEQF
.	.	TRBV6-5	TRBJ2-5	ASSYSWQGVGTQY
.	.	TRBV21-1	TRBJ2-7	ASSKDPGQGRYEQY
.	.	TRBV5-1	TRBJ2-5	ASSLRRGLGRYQETQY
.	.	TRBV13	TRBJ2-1	ASSAGVRFVNEQF
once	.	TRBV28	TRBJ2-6	ASSLSGRLWYGANVLT
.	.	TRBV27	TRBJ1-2	ASRSGQGNYGYT
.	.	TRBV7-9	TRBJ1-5	ASSARYSNQPQH
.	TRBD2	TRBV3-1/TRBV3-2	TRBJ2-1	ASSPGTRGFNEQF
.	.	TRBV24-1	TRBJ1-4	ATFLQVRYEKLF
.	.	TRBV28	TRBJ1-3	ASSLAGISGNTIY
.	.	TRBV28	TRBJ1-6	ASSPESSYNSPLH
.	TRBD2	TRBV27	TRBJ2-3	ASSFGGGNGDTQY
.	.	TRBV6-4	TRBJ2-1	ASSDSIPNNEQF
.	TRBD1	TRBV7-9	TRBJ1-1	ASSGNRGGEAF
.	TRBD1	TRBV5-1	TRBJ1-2	ASSLGQGDYGYT
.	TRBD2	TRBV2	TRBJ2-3	ASSHTNLTSGRYYTDTQY
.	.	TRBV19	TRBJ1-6	ASSIVTANSPLH
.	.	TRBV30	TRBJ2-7	AWNRAYEQY
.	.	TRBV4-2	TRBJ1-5	ASSLAGDQPQH
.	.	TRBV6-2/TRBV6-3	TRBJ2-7	ASRYPGPGQY
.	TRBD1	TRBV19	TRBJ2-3	ASSPRTGTDTQY
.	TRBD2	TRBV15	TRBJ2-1	ATSTSAGVREQF
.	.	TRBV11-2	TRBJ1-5	ASSAGRGNQPQH
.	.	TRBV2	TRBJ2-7	ASSEAVGSYEQY
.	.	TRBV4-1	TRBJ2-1	ASSQDPGYYNEQF
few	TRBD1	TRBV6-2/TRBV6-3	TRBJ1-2	ASSYSIWDREKSRHGYT
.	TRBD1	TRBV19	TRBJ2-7	ASSPGQGSEQY
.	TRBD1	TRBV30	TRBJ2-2	ASDTGAITGELF
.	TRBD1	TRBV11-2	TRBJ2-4	ASNEQGLAKNIQY
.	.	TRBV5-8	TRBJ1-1	ASLKENTEAF
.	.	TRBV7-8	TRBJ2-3	ASSHDIRTDTQY
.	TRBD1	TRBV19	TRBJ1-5	ASRNRGSNQPQH
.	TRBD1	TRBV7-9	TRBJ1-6	ASSPQGTALSSPLH
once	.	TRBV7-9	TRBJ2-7	ASSLVSGYSYEQY
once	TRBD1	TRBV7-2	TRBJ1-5	ASSSQGGAGQPQH
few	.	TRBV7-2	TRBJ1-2	ASSSEAGANYGYT
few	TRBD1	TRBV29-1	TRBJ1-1	SGTQGHGGTEAF